This passage covers 18 T cell receptor beta chains from one sample sequenced in a study of neoadjuvant anti-PD-1 for oral cavity cancer (dated by TCRdb to about 2021). The library relied on the immunoSEQ multiplex PCR assay. Sourced from immuneACCESS, this table was stored by TCRdb with only in-frame sequences that have V and J called. A share of the clones is absent; for the studies checked, an unresolved V gene accounts for under half, and the remainder has no known explanation. This sample comprises 9,300 or so clones, around 80% of them detected only once. The biggest ten clones account for roughly 4% of the sample. According to the study, the label for this sample's time point signals: after neoadjuvant nivolumab, at surgical resection. Sequencing was performed on PBMCs, taken after nivolumab (anti-PD-1) treatment. These receptors were taken from a person between 35 and 79 years old with oral cavity squamous cell carcinoma.

DNA for the CDR3: TGTGCTAGTGGTTTGGGAATTGGAGACAATGAGCAGTTCTTC. It translates to CASGLGIGDNEQFF. This rearrangement joins TRBV12-5 to TRBJ2-1; D is unresolved. V gave up 1 base and J gave up 5 bases, with 9 bases separating them. Germline CDR1 is LGHNT and CDR2 is FRNRAP. The CDR3 length is 14 residues.

This chain joins TRBV7-2 and TRBJ2-4; TRBD2 matches 7 bases. Per the germline V gene, CDR1 is SGHTA and CDR2 is FQGNSA. The CDR3 totals 16 residues. The ends lost 2 bases at V and 0 bases at J; junction bases unmatched: 4. CDR3 loop: CASSLSGVLAKNIQYF. CDR3 in DNA: TGTGCCAGCAGCTTAAGCGGGGTCCTAGCCAAAAACATTCAGTACTTC.

V is TRBV2 and J is TRBJ2-2; a possible D gene is TRBD2 (5 bases). The V gene's germline CDR1 is SNHLY and CDR2 FYNNEI. V was shortened by 0 bases and J by 6 bases, with 8 bases between the two germline ends. The CDR3 contains 14 residues. The CDR3 sequence: CASSEAEEAGELFF. CDR3 DNA sequence: TGTGCCAGCAGTGAAGCAGAGGAGGCCGGGGAGCTGTTTTTT.

This clone was observed a handful of times. The chain is built from TRBV4-1 and TRBJ1-2, with D unclear. Germline lookup yields CDR1 MGHRA and CDR2 YSYEKL. The CDR3 runs to 15 residues. Trimming removed 3 bases at V and 4 bases at J, with 15 bases between. For the CDR3, the DNA is TGCGCCAGCAGCCAGAGCCAACAGCAAAGCTATGGCTACACCTTC. It codes for CASSQSQQQSYGYTF.

J is TRBJ1-6 and V is TRBV11-2; no clear D. The CDR3 spans 15 residues. Trimming took off 5 bases at V and 5 bases at J, with 13 bases between the two ends. Germline lookup yields CDR1 SGHAT and CDR2 FQNNGV. The CDR3 sequence is CASSPFRPDNSPLHF. The CDR3, as DNA: TGTGCCAGCAGCCCTTTTAGACCCGATAATTCACCCCTCCACTTT.

The rearrangement joins TRBV28 to TRBJ1-5; 8 nucleotides line up with TRBD1. Germline values: CDR1 MDHEN, CDR2 SYDVKM. This CDR3 is built from 15 residues. V trimming: 4 bases; J trimming: 2 bases; junction bases outside the gene matches: 4. In nucleotides, the CDR3 is TGTGCCAGCAGTTCCGGACAGGGAGGCAATCAGCCCCAGCATTTT. The encoded protein is CASSSGQGGNQPQHF.

The chain couples TRBV28 to TRBJ1-3; perhaps TRBD1 as D (6 bases). The J call may be wrong; the DNA end is better matched by TRBJ2-2. Germline CDR1 MDHEN, CDR2 SYDVKM. This CDR3 has 12 residues. In DNA, the CDR3 is TGTGCCAGCCAGGGGTCCCCCGGGGAGCTGTTTTTT. It translates to CASQGSPGELFF.

V and J are TRBV2 and TRBJ2-1; 9 nucleotides line up with TRBD1. Germline lookup yields CDR1 SNHLY and CDR2 FYNNEI. The J segment lost 9 bases and the V segment lost 3 bases, leaving 3 bases of the junction unmatched. This CDR3 is built from 13 residues. The CDR3 DNA reads as TGTGCCAGCAGTGAGGGGACAGGGAGTGAGCAGTTCTTC. Its translation is CASSEGTGSEQFF. Full variable domain (remainder filled in from reference TRBV2 and TRBJ2-1): EPEVTQTPSHQVTQMGQEVILRCVPISNHLYFYWYRQILGQKVEFLVSFYNNEISEKSEIFDDQFSVERPDGSNFTLKIRSTKLEDSAMYFCASSEGTGSEQFFGPGTRLTVL.

V usage is TRBV5-6 and J usage is TRBJ1-2; possibly TRBD1 for D (6 bases). Germline loops: CDR1 SGHDT, CDR2 YYEEEE. The CDR3 sequence is 14 residues long. The V end lost 4 bases, the J end lost 4 bases, and 14 bases lay between the germline ends. DNA for the CDR3: TGTGCCAGCAGCCTGCCGCAGGGGACCTATGGCTACACCTTC. Translation gives CASSLPQGTYGYTF. The complete variable domain, with remaining parts taken from reference TRBV5-6 and TRBJ1-2, reads DAGVTQSPTHLIKTRGQQVTLRCSPKSGHDTVSWYQQALGQGPQFIFQYYEEEERQRGNFPDRFSGHQFPNYSSELNVNALLLGDSALYLCASSLPQGTYGYTFGSGTRLTVV.

Written as DNA, the CDR3 is TGCACCAGCAGCCAAGCCCAGCGGGAGGTCTACGAGCAGTACTTC. Protein: CTSSQAQREVYEQYF. The J gene is TRBJ2-7, the V gene TRBV1; the listed D gene, TRBD2, was not tested against the DNA. TRBV1 counts as a pseudogene. This CDR3 region has 15 residues.

The V and J genes are TRBV28 and TRBJ1-5, with TRBD1 identical over 10 bases. V dropped 1 base and J dropped 1; count of bases not matched to a gene: 4. This CDR3 region has 17 residues. CDR1 and CDR2 (germline): MDHEN, SYDVKM. CDR3 protein: CASSLLWDRGSNQPQHF. Here the CDR3 DNA reads TGTGCCAGCAGTTTATTGTGGGACAGGGGAAGCAATCAGCCCCAGCATTTT.

The genes are TRBV7-9 and TRBJ2-1; D tentatively fits TRBD1 or TRBD2 (6 bases each). The V and J ends lost 6 bases and 0 bases respectively, with 12 bases between them. The CDR3 contains 15 residues. Germline V gene data show CDR1 as SEHNR and CDR2 as FQNEAQ (reference sequence). CDR3 loop: CASRLKGGSYNEQFF. CDR3 sequence (DNA): TGTGCCAGCAGGTTGAAGGGGGGCTCCTACAATGAGCAGTTCTTC.

The chain links TRBV7-3 to TRBJ2-5, with 10 positions matching TRBD2. Germline CDR1 reads SGHTA; CDR2 reads FQGTGA. This CDR3 region has 14 residues. After removal of 4 bases from V and 5 bases from J, the junction contained 4 bases not matched to a gene. CDR3 sequence reads: CASSSSGSGETQYF. The CDR3 bases are TGTGCCAGCAGCTCTAGCGGGAGCGGCGAGACCCAGTACTTC. Variable domain in full (rest from reference TRBV7-3 and TRBJ2-5): GAGVSQTPSNKVTEKGKYVELRCDPISGHTALYWYRQSLGQGPEFLIYFQGTGAADDSGLPNDRFFAVRPEGSVSTLKIQRTERGDSAVYLCASSSSGSGETQYFGPGTRLLVL.

This clone was counted a single time. The rearrangement uses TRBV10-1 and TRBJ2-2; TRBD2 matches at 8 bases. V was clipped by 8 bases and J by 4 bases; unmatched bases: 9. This CDR3 has 15 residues. The V gene's germline CDR1 is WNHNN and CDR2 SYGVQD (reference sequence). CDR3 bases: TGCGCCAGCGGCAAGGAGCGGGGGATCACCGGGGAGCTGTTTTTT. Its protein product is CASGKERGITGELFF.

V and J are TRBV4-2 and TRBJ1-2, with 9 positions matching TRBD1. This CDR3 is built from 15 residues. J was trimmed by 2 bases and V by 2 bases; bases with no gene match: 3. Germline V gene data show CDR1 as LGHNA and CDR2 as YNFKEQ. Here the CDR3 reads CASSQRTGENYGYTF. CDR3 DNA: TGTGCCAGCAGCCAAAGGACAGGGGAGAACTATGGCTACACCTTC.

The chain uses TRBV11-1 and TRBJ2-2; D gene ambiguous. This CDR3 is 15 amino acids long. Trimming removed 5 bases from V and 1 base from J, with 11 bases in between. CDR1 SGHAT and CDR2 FQDESV come from the germline V gene (reference sequence). In DNA, the CDR3 is TGTGCCAGCAGCCCGAGATTGCGGAACACCGGGGAGCTGTTTTTT. This sequence encodes CASSPRLRNTGELFF.

The V gene is TRBV6-6, the J gene TRBJ1-2; no clear D. Germline V gene lookup returns CDR1 MNHNY and CDR2 SVGAGI (reference sequence). The CDR3 totals 11 residues. Between the trimmed V and J ends, which lost 6 bases and 3 bases, there was a span of 5 bases. CDR3 nucleotides: TGTGCCAGCAGCCTTGACTATGGCTACACCTTC. This encodes CASSLDYGYTF.

The chain is built from TRBV6-4 and TRBJ2-1; TRBD1 might be the D (6 bases). The CDR3 is 15 amino acids. Trimming took 4 bases from V and 5 from J, leaving 15 bases between them. The germline V gene encodes CDR1 MRHNA and CDR2 SNTAGT. The chain's CDR3 is CASSVQGGTHNEQFF. The CDR3 nucleotides read TGTGCCAGCAGTGTGCAGGGTGGGACACACAATGAGCAGTTCTTC.